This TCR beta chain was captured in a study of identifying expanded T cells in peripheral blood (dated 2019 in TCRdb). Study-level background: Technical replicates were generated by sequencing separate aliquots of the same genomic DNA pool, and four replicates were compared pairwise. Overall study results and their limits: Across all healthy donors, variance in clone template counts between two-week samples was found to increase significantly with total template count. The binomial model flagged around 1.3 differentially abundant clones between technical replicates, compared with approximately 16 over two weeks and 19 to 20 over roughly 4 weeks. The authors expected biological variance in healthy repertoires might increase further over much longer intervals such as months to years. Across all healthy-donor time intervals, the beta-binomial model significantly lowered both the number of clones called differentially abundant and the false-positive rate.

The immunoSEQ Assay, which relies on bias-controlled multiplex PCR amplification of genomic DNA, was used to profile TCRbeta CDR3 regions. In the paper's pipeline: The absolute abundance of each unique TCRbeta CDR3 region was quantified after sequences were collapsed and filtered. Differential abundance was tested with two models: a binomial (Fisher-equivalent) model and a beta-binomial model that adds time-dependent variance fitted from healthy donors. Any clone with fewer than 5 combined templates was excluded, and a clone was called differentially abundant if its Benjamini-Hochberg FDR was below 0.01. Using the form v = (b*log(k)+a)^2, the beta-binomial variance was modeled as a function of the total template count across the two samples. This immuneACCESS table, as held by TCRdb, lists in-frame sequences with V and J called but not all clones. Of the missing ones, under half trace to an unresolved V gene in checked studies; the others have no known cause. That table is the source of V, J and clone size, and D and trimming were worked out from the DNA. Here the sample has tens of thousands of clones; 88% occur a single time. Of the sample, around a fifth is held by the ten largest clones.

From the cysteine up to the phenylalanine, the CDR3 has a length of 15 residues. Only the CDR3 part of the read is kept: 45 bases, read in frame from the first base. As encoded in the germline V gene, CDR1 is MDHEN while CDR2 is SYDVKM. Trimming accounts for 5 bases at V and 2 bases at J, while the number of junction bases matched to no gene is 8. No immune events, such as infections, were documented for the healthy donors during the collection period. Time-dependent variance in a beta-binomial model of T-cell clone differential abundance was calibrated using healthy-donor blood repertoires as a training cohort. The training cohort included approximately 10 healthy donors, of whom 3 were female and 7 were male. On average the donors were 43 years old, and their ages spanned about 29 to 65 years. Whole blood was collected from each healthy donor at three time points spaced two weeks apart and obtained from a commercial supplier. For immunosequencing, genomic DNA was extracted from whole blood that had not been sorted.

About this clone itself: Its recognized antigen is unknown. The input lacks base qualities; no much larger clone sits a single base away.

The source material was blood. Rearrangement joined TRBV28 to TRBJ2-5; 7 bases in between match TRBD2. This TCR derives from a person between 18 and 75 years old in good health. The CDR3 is CASSPQGGGQETQYF. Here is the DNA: TGTGCCAGCAGTCCGCAGGGCGGGGGTCAAGAGACCCAGTACTTC.